The entry below describes one T cell receptor (beta chain). Antigen unknown. Germline loops: CDR1 SEHNR, CDR2 FQNEAQ (reference sequence). The CDR3 has 10 residues. V lost 5 bases and J lost 7, with 5 bases in between. This sample was taken from a study of identical twins. Overall study results and limits: Researchers reported excess low generation probability among twin-shared out-of-frame alpha sequences. Zero-insertion analyses might be partly confounded by invariant T cells like MAIT and iNKT. Excess sharing between twins was weaker in beta out-of-frame sequences.

Template switching created a universal primer site, and the cDNA included unique molecular identifiers. Each CDR3 protein is one row after TCRdb ran MiXCR on the 5' RACE reads. This sample yields fewer than 650,000 distinct CDR3 sequences, of which around a tenth are seen a single time; approximately 3% belongs to the top ten. These data also formed part of another study, on yellow fever vaccine responses in identical twins.

Sequencing was done on a sample of PBMCs. The clonotype was recovered from a woman between 18 and 29 years old in good health. This rearrangement joins TRBV7-9 to TRBJ1-1; unclear D gene. The CDR3 nucleotides are TGTGCCAGCAGCCCTCATGAAGCTTTCTTT. It codes for CASSPHEAFF. Variable domain in full (rest from reference TRBV7-9 and TRBJ1-1): DTGVSQNPRHKITKRGQNVTFRCDPISEHNRLYWYRQTLGQGPEFLTYFQNEAQLEKSRLLSDRFSAERPKGSFSTLEIQRTEQGDSAMYLCASSPHEAFFGQGTRLTVV.